This TCR beta chain was identified in a study of blood T cell repertoires in COVID-19. The overall study: COVID-19 samples collected from the United States, Italy and Spain covered acute and convalescent phases. T cells, B-cell-depleted T cells, or PBMCs provided the cDNA or gDNA that served as material.

This CDR3 is built from 15 residues. Unmatched junction bases numbered 13, after V lost 8 bases and J lost 9 bases. CDR1 is MDHEN, CDR2 SYDVKM, per germline. Authors' processing steps: Estimated nucleated cell counts came from reference gene primer amplification. TCRdb's table, derived via immunoSEQ multiplex PCR, lists solely in-frame clones and lacks some. From that table come the V and J calls and clone size; the DNA was used to work out D and trimming. The table has roughly 48,000 clones, over 70% seen once. Only one count was recorded for this clone. The rearrangement joins TRBV28 to TRBJ2-4; TRBD2 matches 10 bases. Sequencing was carried out using peripheral blood. The sequence derives from a man in his 70s with acute or convalescent COVID-19. The CDR3 spells CASGDLAGDGAIQYF. In nucleotides, the CDR3 is TGTGCCAGCGGGGATCTAGCGGGAGATGGGGCCATTCAGTACTTC.